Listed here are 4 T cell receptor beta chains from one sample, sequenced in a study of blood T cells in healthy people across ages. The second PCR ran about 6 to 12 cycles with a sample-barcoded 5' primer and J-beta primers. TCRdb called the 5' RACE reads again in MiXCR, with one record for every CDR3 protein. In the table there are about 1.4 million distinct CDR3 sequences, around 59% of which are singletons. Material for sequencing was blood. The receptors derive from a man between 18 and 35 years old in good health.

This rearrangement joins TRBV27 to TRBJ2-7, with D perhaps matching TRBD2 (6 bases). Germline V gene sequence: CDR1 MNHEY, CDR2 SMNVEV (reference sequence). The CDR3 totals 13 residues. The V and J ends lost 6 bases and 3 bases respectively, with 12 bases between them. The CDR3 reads CASRIAANYEQYF. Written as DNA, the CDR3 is TGTGCCAGCAGGATAGCGGCAAACTACGAGCAGTACTTC.

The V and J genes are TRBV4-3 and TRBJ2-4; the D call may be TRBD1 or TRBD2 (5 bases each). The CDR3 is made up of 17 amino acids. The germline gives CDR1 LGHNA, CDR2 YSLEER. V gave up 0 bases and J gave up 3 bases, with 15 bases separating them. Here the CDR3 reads CASSQDLGVSDKNIQYF. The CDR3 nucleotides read TGCGCCAGCAGCCAAGATTTGGGGGTCTCGGACAAAAACATTCAGTACTTC.

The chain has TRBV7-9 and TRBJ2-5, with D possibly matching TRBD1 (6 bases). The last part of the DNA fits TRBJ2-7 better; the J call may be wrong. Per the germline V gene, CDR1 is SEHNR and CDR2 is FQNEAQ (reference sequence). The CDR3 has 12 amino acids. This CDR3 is CASSQNRDEQYF. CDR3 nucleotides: TGTGCCAGCAGTCAGAACAGGGACGAGCAGTACTTC.

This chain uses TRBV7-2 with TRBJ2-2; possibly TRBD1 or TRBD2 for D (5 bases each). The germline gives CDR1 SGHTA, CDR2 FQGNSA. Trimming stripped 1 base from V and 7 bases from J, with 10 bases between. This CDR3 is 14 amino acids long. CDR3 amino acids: CASSLDGAGGELFF. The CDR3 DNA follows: TGTGCCAGCAGCTTAGACGGGGCGGGCGGGGAGCTGTTTTTT.